Listed below are T cell receptor beta chains from one sample, sequenced in a study of blood T cell repertoires in COVID-19. Data came from immunoSEQ multiplex PCR; TCRdb stores just in-frame clones and leaves some out. The sample contains about 70,000 clones, roughly 79% of which appear only once. The material sequenced was peripheral blood. Receptors were obtained from a man in his 70s with acute or convalescent COVID-19. Both conserved end residues are part of each CDR3.

>TRBJ2-3|TRBV18|15
CASSPPMDRADTQYF
>TRBJ2-7|TRBV7-6|15
CASSSEGQGAYEQYF
>TRBJ1-1|TRBV11-1|15
CASSPWRTFSTEAFF
>TRBJ2-7|TRBV6-2/TRBV6-3|16
CASSSTASGALLEQYF
>TRBJ2-3|TRBV11-2|19
CASSLGQGTSGRGTDTQYF
>TRBJ2-2|TRBV5-8|16
CASSTRTSGFAGELFF
>TRBJ1-3|TRBV29-1|13
CSAMTGYGNTIYF
>TRBJ1-5|TRBV28|12
CASNGGNQPQHF
>TRBJ1-3|TRBV2|16
CASSDPYGTVGNTIYF
>TRBJ2-3|TRBV24-1|16
CATSMGQGAHTDTQYF
>TRBJ2-7|TRBV18|13
CASGLTSTYEQYF
>TRBJ2-7|TRBV28|15
CASKTGTSGRGEQYF
>TRBJ1-1|TRBV6-1|14
CASSEVGLGAEAFF
>TRBJ2-7|TRBV7-9|14
CASSLRGQPGEQYF
>TRBJ2-2|TRBV6-6|14
CASGSGLTSGELFF
>TRBJ1-2|TRBV2|13
CASNLGRGDGYTF
>TRBJ2-3|TRBV29-1|14
CSVVLALRTDTQYF
>TRBJ2-7|TRBV10-3|16
CAISESGKRTVYEQYF
>TRBJ2-3|TRBV9|13
CASSGGSTDTQYF
>TRBJ1-2|TRBV14|12
CASSQAGVGYTF
>TRBJ1-2|TRBV29-1|14
CSDKSQGTNYGYTF
>TRBJ1-5|TRBV7-2|16
CASSLEGTGSASPQHF
>TRBJ2-7|TRBV2|14
CASSYHGGLYEQYF
>TRBJ1-4|TRBV10-3|15
CAISESGGGREKLFF
>TRBJ2-7|TRBV10-1|13
CASQPQRSGEQYF
>TRBJ2-5|TRBV7-3|17
CASSSGGLAGVGETQYF
>TRBJ2-7|TRBV6-5|13
CAGKGQGRYEQYF
>TRBJ2-1|TRBV7-3|13
CASSGPGYNEQFF
>TRBJ2-7|TRBV28|14
CASSPTGILYEQYF
>TRBJ2-1|TRBV14|16
CASSQGGGSNGDEQFF
>TRBJ1-1|TRBV18|14
CASSPQDLNTEAFF
>TRBJ2-3|TRBV15|16
CATSRVNSGSKDTQYF
>TRBJ2-1|TRBV4-2|16
CASSQPGFNSYNEQFF
>TRBJ2-2|TRBV7-3|12
CAPRTHTGELFF
>TRBJ1-2|TRBV19|13
CASSPGVIYGYTF
>TRBJ2-7|TRBV3-1/TRBV3-2|16
CASSQNIPSGTYEQYF
>TRBJ2-7|TRBV7-9|15
CASSLVNSRTYEQYF
>TRBJ2-3|TRBV9|15
CASSVGGGGRDTQYF
>TRBJ2-7|TRBV28|13
CASRPSGTGEQYF
>TRBJ1-4|TRBV4-3|13
CASSRDTYEKLFF
>TRBJ1-6|TRBV5-1|14
CASSVGQNNSPLHF
>TRBJ2-3|TRBV29-1|14
CSVEETSPVDTQYF
>TRBJ1-4|TRBV12-3/TRBV12-4|13
CASSFTGGQKLFF
>TRBJ2-6|TRBV9|16
CASSPGHFSGANVLTF
>TRBJ1-1|TRBV19|17
CASSIVGGTTKSLQAFF
>TRBJ2-5|TRBV7-2|14
CASSPLRSGETQYF
>TRBJ2-7|TRBV18|17
CASSPPGGTSGTGEQYF